The sequence of this TCR beta chain was determined in a study of T-cell memory formation after mild COVID-19. Trimming stripped 5 bases from V and 7 bases from J, with 12 bases between. CDR1 is MNHEY, CDR2 SVGEGT, per germline. The CDR3 totals 13 residues. The 5'RACE method, run with constant-segment primers, produced TCR alpha and TCR beta cDNA libraries (carrying sample barcodes and UMIs). TCRdb re-called the 5' RACE reads through MiXCR, storing one row per CDR3 protein. The sample holds approximately 580,000 distinct CDR3 sequences, roughly 20% seen once. This clonotype originated in an adult woman who had mild COVID-19 (a few samples of this study predate the infection). Cell type and time point are not known. The chain carries TRBV6-2 or TRBV6-3 and TRBJ1-5, with a weak D call TRBD1 (5 bases). The specimen sequenced was PBMCs or a T cell subset sorted from them (not recorded which). The CDR3: CASSQGIIQPQHF. Written as DNA, the CDR3 is TGTGCCAGCAGTCAGGGTATTATCCAGCCCCAGCATTTT.